This TCR beta chain originates from a study of T cell responses to AZD1222 COVID-19 vaccine. Study overall: Some second doses came at about 4 weeks and others at about 12 weeks; these were pooled. Whole-study findings and limits: The donors showed a predominance of white British ancestry and of females, with possible underestimation of clonal diversity.

To note about this clone: The antigen remains unidentified.

Assay used: immunoSEQ multiplex PCR; TCRdb lists only in-frame clones, some missing. The data show some 96,000 clones, with 88% seen just once and 1.8% held by the top ten. This CDR3 has 14 amino acids. Germline CDR1 is PRHDT and CDR2 is FYEKMQ (reference sequence). Losses at the gene ends were 5 bases for V and 1 base for J; bases not matched to a gene: 2. The starting material was peripheral blood, obtained on day 0 of AZD1222 vaccination. The TCR sequence derives from an adult in good health. The rearrangement uses TRBV13 and TRBJ1-1, with 9 nucleotides matching TRBD1. CDR3 nucleotides: TGTGCCAGCAGCCTGGACAGGGGGAACACTGAAGCTTTCTTT. Translated: CASSLDRGNTEAFF.